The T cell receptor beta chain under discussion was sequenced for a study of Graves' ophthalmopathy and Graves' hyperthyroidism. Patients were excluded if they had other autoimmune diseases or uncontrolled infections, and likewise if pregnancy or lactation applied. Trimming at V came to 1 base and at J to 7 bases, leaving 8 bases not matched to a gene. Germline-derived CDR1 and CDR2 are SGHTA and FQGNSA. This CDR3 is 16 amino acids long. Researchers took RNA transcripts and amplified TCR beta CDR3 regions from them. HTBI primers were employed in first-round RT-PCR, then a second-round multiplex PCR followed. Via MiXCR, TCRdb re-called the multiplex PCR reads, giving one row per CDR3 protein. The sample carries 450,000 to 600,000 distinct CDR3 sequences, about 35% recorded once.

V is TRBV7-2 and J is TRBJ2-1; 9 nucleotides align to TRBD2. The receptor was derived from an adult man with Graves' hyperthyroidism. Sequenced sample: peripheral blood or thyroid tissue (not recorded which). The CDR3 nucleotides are TGTGCCAGCAGCTTAGTGGGTAGCGGGAGTATAAATGAGCAGTTCTTC. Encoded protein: CASSLVGSGSINEQFF.